The T cell receptor beta chain under discussion was sequenced for a study of T cell responses to AZD1222 COVID-19 vaccine. Notes on the study in general: Baseline seropositivity characterized only six AZD1222 recipients. Sampling that yielded the repertoires occurred only after the peak T cell response.

To note about this clone: Its antigen is unknown.

Clones were sequenced by immunoSEQ multiplex PCR, and TCRdb holds only the in-frame ones, with some missing. Here the sample spans fewer than 150,000 clones, roughly 91% being singletons. The specimen was peripheral blood, collected 28 days after the second AZD1222 dose. The clonotype comes from an adult who received the AZD1222 COVID-19 vaccine.

CDR3 residues: CASSDRTAPRSYEQYF. CDR3 bases: TGTGCCAGCAGCGACCGGACAGCCCCCAGGAGCTACGAGCAGTACTTC. The chain has TRBV7-2 and TRBJ2-7, with D tentatively TRBD1 (6 bases). The V and J ends lost 5 bases and 3 bases respectively, with 20 bases between them. This CDR3 is built from 16 residues. Germline V gene lookup returns CDR1 SGHTA and CDR2 FQGNSA.